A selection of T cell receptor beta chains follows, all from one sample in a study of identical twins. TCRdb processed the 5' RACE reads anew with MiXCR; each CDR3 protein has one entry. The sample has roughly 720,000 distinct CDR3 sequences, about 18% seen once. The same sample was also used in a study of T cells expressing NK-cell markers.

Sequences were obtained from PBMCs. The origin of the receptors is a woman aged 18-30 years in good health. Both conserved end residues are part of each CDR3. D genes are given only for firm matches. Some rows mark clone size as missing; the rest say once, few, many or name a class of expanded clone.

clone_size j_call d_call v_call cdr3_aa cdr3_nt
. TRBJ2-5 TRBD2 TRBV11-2 CASSRLAGLETQYF TGTGCCAGCAGTAGACTAGCGGGACTAGAGACCCAGTACTTC
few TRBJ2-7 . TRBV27 CASSLKGGEQYF TGTGCCAGCAGTTTAAAGGGGGGCGAGCAGTACTTC
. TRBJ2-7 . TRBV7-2 CASSLKGTGTYEQYF TGTGCCAGCAGCTTAAAGGGAACAGGGACCTACGAGCAGTACTTC
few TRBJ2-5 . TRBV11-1 CASSLPKQITGHQETQYF TGTGCCAGCAGCTTACCGAAACAGATAACAGGGCACCAAGAGACCCAGTACTTC
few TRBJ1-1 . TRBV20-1 CSARVQGVGTEAFF TGCAGTGCTAGAGTGCAGGGAGTGGGCACTGAAGCTTTCTTT
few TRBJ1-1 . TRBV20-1 CSARDVGRNTEAFF TGCAGTGCTAGAGATGTGGGGAGGAACACTGAAGCTTTCTTT
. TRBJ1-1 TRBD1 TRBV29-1 CSVPRGTGGDLNTEAFF TGCAGCGTTCCCAGAGGGACAGGGGGGGATTTGAACACTGAAGCTTTCTTT
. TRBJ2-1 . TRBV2 CASSETGASYNEQFF TGTGCCAGCAGTGAGACGGGTGCATCTTACAATGAGCAGTTCTTC
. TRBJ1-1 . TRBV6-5 CASSYSGTNTEAFF TGTGCCAGCAGTTACTCCGGGACGAACACTGAAGCTTTCTTT
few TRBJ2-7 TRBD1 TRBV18 CASSPGTEDEQYF TGTGCCAGCTCACCTGGGACAGAGGACGAGCAGTACTTC
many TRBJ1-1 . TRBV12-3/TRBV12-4 CASSLGSLEAFF TGTGCCAGCAGTTTAGGCAGCCTTGAAGCTTTCTTT
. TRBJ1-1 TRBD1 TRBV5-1 CASSLGEQGRAFF TGCGCCAGCAGCTTGGGGGAACAGGGGAGAGCTTTCTTT
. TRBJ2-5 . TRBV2 CASSSDRVQETQYF TGTGCCAGCAGTTCCGACAGAGTTCAAGAGACCCAGTACTTC
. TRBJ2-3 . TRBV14 CASSLHLPTDTQYF TGTGCCAGCAGCCTCCACTTGCCCACAGATACGCAGTATTTT
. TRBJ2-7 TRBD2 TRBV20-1 CSAPGLAVYEQYF TGCAGTGCCCCGGGACTAGCGGTCTACGAGCAGTACTTC
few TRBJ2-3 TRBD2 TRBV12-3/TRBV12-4 CASGPSGSRTDTQYF TGTGCCAGCGGCCCTAGCGGGTCACGCACAGATACGCAGTATTTT
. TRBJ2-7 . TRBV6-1 CASSPYPGTMEQYF TGTGCCAGCAGTCCTTACCCCGGGACGATGGAGCAGTACTTC
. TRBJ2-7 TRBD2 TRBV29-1 CSVGGLAGVDEQYF TGCAGCGTTGGGGGGCTAGCGGGTGTTGACGAGCAGTACTTC
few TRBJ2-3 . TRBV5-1 CASSLVLRAGTQYF TGCGCCAGCAGCTTGGTTCTCAGGGCGGGTACGCAGTATTTT
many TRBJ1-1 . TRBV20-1 CSASRGTEAFF TGCAGTGCTAGTCGGGGCACTGAAGCTTTCTTT
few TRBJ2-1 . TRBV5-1 CASSLIREHEQFF TGCGCCAGCAGCTTAATTCGGGAGCATGAGCAGTTCTTC
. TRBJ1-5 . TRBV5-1 CASSLTGPNQPQHF TGCGCCAGCAGCTTGACGGGTCCAAATCAGCCCCAGCATTTT
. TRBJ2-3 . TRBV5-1 CASSSETGFPIQDTQYF TGCGCCAGCAGCTCCGAGACGGGATTTCCGATTCAGGATACGCAGTATTTT
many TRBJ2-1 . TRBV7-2 CASSAMSGNEQFF TGTGCCAGCAGCGCGATGAGTGGGAATGAGCAGTTCTTC
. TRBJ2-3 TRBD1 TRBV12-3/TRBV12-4 CASRSSGGVGTDTQYF TGTGCCAGCAGGTCCTCAGGGGGCGTGGGCACAGATACGCAGTATTTT
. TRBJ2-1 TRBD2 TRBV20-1 CSASGTSGRDEQFF TGCAGTGCTAGCGGGACTAGCGGGAGGGATGAGCAGTTCTTC
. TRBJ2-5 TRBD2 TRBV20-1 CSARDPISGGVETQYF TGCAGTGCTAGAGATCCCATTAGCGGGGGTGTCGAGACCCAGTACTTC
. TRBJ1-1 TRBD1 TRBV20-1 CSVRGGWDTEAFF TGCAGTGTCAGAGGGGGCTGGGACACTGAAGCTTTCTTT
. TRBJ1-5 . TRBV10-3 CAISETGEKPQHF TGTGCCATCAGTGAGACGGGGGAAAAGCCCCAGCATTTT
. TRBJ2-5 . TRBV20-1 CSARPWDSQETQYF TGCAGTGCTAGACCTTGGGACTCGCAAGAGACCCAGTACTTC
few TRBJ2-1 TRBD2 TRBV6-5 CASSFNSGVGNEQFF TGTGCCAGCAGTTTTAATAGCGGGGTCGGGAATGAGCAGTTCTTC
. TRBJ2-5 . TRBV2 CASTEERGQTQYF TGTGCCAGCACCGAGGAGAGGGGTCAGACCCAGTACTTC
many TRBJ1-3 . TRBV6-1 CASSEVGLSGNTIYF TGTGCCAGCAGTGAAGTCGGCCTCTCTGGAAACACCATATATTTT